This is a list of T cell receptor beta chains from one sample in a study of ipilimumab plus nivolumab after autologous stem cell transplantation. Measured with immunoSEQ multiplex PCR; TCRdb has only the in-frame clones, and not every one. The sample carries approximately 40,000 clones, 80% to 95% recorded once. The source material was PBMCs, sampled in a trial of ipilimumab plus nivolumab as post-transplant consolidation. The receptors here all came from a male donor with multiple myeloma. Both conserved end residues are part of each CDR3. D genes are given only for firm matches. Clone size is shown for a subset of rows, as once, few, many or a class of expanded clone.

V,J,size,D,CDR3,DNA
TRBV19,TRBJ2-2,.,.,CASSILGTGELFF,TGTGCCAGTAGTATACTGGGCACCGGGGAGCTGTTTTTT
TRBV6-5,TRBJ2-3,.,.,CASSYGGSTDTQYF,TGTGCCAGCAGTTACGGCGGGAGCACAGATACGCAGTATTTT
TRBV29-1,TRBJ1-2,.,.,CSVWGRNGYTF,TGCAGCGTTTGGGGGCGAAATGGCTACACCTTC
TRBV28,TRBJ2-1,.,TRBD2,CASSLPSGAYNEQFF,TGTGCCAGCAGTTTACCTAGCGGAGCGTACAATGAGCAGTTCTTC
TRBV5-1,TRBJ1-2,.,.,CASSSLTGSYGYTF,TGCGCCAGCAGCTCCCTGACAGGTTCCTATGGCTACACCTTC
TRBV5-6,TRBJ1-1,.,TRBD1,CASIQTGGATEAFF,TGTGCCAGCATCCAGACAGGGGGAGCCACTGAAGCTTTCTTT
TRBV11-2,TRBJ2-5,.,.,CASSQKGLNRIKETQYF,TGTGCCAGCAGCCAAAAGGGCCTAAACAGGATTAAAGAGACCCAGTACTTC
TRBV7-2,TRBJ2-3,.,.,CASTVWGTDTQYF,TGTGCCAGCACAGTGTGGGGCACAGATACGCAGTATTTT
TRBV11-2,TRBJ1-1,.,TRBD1,CASSLPGTANTEAFF,TGTGCCAGCAGCTTACCCGGGACAGCTAACACTGAAGCTTTCTTT
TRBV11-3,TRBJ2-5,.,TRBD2,CASSKTSGQETQYF,TGTGCCAGCAGCAAGACTAGCGGCCAAGAGACCCAGTACTTC
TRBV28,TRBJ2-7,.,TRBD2,CASRGAGGPFEQYF,TGTGCCAGCAGGGGCGCGGGAGGCCCCTTCGAGCAGTACTTC
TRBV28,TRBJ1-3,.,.,CASSLFAGGGSGNTIYF,TGTGCCAGCAGTTTATTTGCCGGAGGGGGCTCTGGAAACACCATATATTTT
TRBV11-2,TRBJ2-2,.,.,CASSPPGTRTGELFF,TGTGCCAGCAGCCCGCCCGGGACTCGTACCGGGGAGCTGTTTTTT
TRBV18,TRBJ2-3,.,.,CASSPFPRGGTDTQYF,TGTGCCAGCTCACCGTTCCCCCGCGGGGGCACAGATACGCAGTATTTT
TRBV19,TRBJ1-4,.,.,CASSRYSGLNEKLFF,TGTGCCAGTAGTCGATACAGCGGATTGAATGAAAAACTGTTTTTT
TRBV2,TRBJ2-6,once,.,CASSATGANVLTF,TGTGCCAGCAGTGCCACTGGGGCCAACGTCCTGACTTTC
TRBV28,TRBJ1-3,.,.,CASRVTGTNSGNTIYF,TGTGCCAGCAGAGTCACAGGGACCAACTCTGGAAACACCATATATTTT
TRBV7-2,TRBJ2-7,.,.,CASSLETDPSYEQYF,TGTGCCAGCAGCTTAGAGACAGATCCTTCCTACGAGCAGTACTTC
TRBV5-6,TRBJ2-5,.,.,CASSLPPGRGTQYF,TGTGCCAGCAGCTTGCCCCCGGGACGGGGGACCCAGTACTTC
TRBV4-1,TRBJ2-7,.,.,CASSPGRGLGKQYF,TGCGCCAGCAGCCCCGGACGGGGCCTTGGCAAGCAGTACTTC
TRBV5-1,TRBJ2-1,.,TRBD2,CASSLTPSGSGSEQFF,TGCGCCAGCAGCTTGACTCCTAGCGGGAGTGGCAGTGAGCAGTTCTTC
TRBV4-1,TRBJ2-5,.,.,CASSRTRSGETQYF,TGCGCCAGCAGCCGCACCAGGTCCGGAGAGACCCAGTACTTC